The 10 T cell receptor beta chains listed next were all sequenced from one sample in a study of radiotherapy plus CTLA-4 blockade in lung cancer. Sequenced by immunoSEQ multiplex PCR; TCRdb stores in-frame clones only, minus some. The sample has 30,000 or so clones, roughly 70% seen once. The sequencing used peripheral blood, collected from a patient treated with radiotherapy plus ipilimumab. These receptors originate from a human donor with non-small cell lung cancer whose response to radiotherapy plus ipilimumab could not be evaluated.

The V gene is TRBV7-9, the J gene TRBJ2-7, with 10 bases lining up with TRBD1. The germline V gene encodes CDR1 SEHNR and CDR2 FQNEAQ (reference sequence). The CDR3 sequence is 15 residues long. The ends lost 5 bases at V and 4 bases at J; junction bases unmatched: 8. Here the CDR3 reads CASSTTGGASYEQYF. As DNA, the CDR3 is TGTGCCAGCAGCACGACAGGGGGCGCATCGTACGAGCAGTACTTC. Using reference TRBV7-9 and TRBJ2-7 for the parts outside the CDR3, the full variable domain is DTGVSQNPRHKITKRGQNVTFRCDPISEHNRLYWYRQTLGQGPEFLTYFQNEAQLEKSRLLSDRFSAERPKGSFSTLEIQRTEQGDSAMYLCASSTTGGASYEQYFGPGTRLTVT.

The table lists this clone with a few counts. The chain is built from TRBV19 and TRBJ2-3; D ambiguous. Germline values: CDR1 LNHDA, CDR2 SQIVND (reference sequence). This CDR3 is built from 16 residues. V lost 3 bases to trimming and J lost 3 bases, with 16 bases between them. The CDR3: CASSMVTGVGTDTQYF. The CDR3 bases are TGTGCCAGTAGTATGGTGACGGGTGTTGGTACAGATACGCAGTATTTT.

The chain has TRBV4-3 and TRBJ2-2, with 10 bases matching TRBD1. The CDR3 totals 17 residues. The V gene end was trimmed by 2 bases and the J gene end by 7 bases; junction bases not matched to a gene: 10. Germline V gene lookup returns CDR1 LGHNA and CDR2 YSLEER. The CDR3 loop is CASSQLLGQGNGGELFF. In DNA form, the CDR3 reads TGCGCCAGCAGCCAATTGCTGGGACAGGGGAACGGCGGGGAGCTGTTTTTT.

This sequence joins TRBV5-1 and TRBJ2-1; the D gene is possibly TRBD2 (5 bases). This CDR3 has 15 residues. Per germline, CDR1 SGHRS and CDR2 YFSETQ. Trimming shortened V by 4 bases and J by 2 bases, and 13 bases separated the two germline ends. CDR3 region: CASSPYSGTYNEQFF. The CDR3 DNA sequence: TGCGCCAGCAGCCCCTACAGCGGTACCTACAATGAGCAGTTCTTC. Drawing the rest from reference TRBV5-1 and TRBJ2-1, the complete variable domain is KAGVTQTPRYLIKTRGQQVTLSCSPISGHRSVSWYQQTPGQGLQFLFEYFSETQRNKGNFPGRFSGRQFSNSRSEMNVSTLELGDSALYLCASSPYSGTYNEQFFGPGTRLTVL.

This clone has only a few counts. The chain uses TRBV7-3 and TRBJ2-1, with 8 bases matching TRBD2. Germline values: CDR1 SGHTA, CDR2 FQGTGA. V lost 2 bases and J lost 4; bases outside the gene matches: 7. The CDR3 loop spans 16 amino acids. CDR3 in DNA: TGTGCCAGCAGCTTACAGCCTAGCGGGTCGTACAATGAGCAGTTCTTC. It encodes CASSLQPSGSYNEQFF.

The V gene is TRBV4-3, the J gene TRBJ2-7, with D possibly TRBD2 on 6 matching bases. The V gene lost 0 bases and the J gene lost 1 base, with 13 bases spanning the gap. The CDR3 is 16 residues long. Looked up from germline, CDR1 is LGHNA and CDR2 is YSLEER. CDR3 in DNA: TGCGCCAGCAGCCAAGATGGGGAGACTAGGTCCTACGAGCAGTACTTC. Translated, it gives CASSQDGETRSYEQYF.

Note on this clone: Relative to the germline gene, one junction end is altered; a read error may explain this. The chain employs TRBV9 and TRBJ2-2, with D tentatively TRBD2 (5 bases). The CDR3 is 14 amino acids. Looked up from germline, CDR1 is SGDLS and CDR2 is YYNGEE. The CDR3 region has the DNA TGTGCCAGCAGCCCTACCGGGAACCCCGGGGAGCTGTTTTTT. It specifies CASSPTGNPGELFF.

A single count supports this clone. This chain uses TRBV7-2 with TRBJ2-7, with 8 positions matching TRBD2. The CDR3 is made up of 14 amino acids. The germline V gene encodes CDR1 SGHTA and CDR2 FQGNSA. The trim removed 5 bases at V and 9 bases at J, leaving 12 bases unmatched. For the CDR3, the DNA is TGTGCCAGCAGCAGTATAGCGGGACCCTCCGGGCAGTACTTC. Encoded protein: CASSSIAGPSGQYF.

The J gene is TRBJ2-3, the V gene TRBV29-1, with no clear D. This CDR3 has 11 residues. V dropped 6 bases and J dropped 2 bases, with 6 bases sitting between them. CDR1 is SQVTM, CDR2 ANQGSEA, per germline. CDR3 sequence: CSVGFTDTQYF. In DNA, the CDR3 is TGCAGCGTCGGGTTCACAGATACGCAGTATTTT.

This chain links TRBV6-1 with TRBJ2-2, with 10 bases that match TRBD2. The germline gives CDR1 MNHNS, CDR2 SASEGT. The V and J ends lost 5 bases and 4 bases, in that order; junction bases with no gene match: 4. The CDR3 contains 15 residues. The CDR3 is CASSLLAGVTGELFF. CDR3 coding DNA: TGTGCCAGCAGTCTTCTAGCGGGAGTCACCGGGGAGCTGTTTTTT.